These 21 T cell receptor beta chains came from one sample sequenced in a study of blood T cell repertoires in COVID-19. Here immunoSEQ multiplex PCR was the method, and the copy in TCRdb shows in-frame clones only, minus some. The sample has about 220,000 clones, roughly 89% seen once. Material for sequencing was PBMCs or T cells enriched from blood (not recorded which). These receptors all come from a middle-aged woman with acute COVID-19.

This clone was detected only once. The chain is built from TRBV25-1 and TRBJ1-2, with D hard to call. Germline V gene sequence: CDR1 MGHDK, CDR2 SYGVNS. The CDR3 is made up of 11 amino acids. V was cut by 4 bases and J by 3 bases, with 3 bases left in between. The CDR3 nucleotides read TGTGCCAGCAGTGGAGACTATGGCTACACCTTC. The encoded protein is CASSGDYGYTF.

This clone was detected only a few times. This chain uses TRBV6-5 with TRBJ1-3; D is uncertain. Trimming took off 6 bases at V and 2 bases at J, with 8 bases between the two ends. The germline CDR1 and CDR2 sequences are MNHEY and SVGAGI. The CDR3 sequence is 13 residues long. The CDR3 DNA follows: TGTGCCAGCAGGAGTACAGCTGGAAACACCATATATTTT. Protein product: CASRSTAGNTIYF.

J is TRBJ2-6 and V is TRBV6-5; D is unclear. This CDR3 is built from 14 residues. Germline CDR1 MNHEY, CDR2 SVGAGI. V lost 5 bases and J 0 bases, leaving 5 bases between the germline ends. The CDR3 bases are TGTGCCAGCAGTCTCCTCTCTGGGGCCAACGTCCTGACTTTC. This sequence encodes CASSLLSGANVLTF.

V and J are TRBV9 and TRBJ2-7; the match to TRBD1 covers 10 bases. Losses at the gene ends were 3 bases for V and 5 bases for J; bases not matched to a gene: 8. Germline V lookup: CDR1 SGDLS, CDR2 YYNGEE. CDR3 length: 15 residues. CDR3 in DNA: TGTGCCAGCAGCGCCCGGGACAGGGGTCTTCACGAGCAGTACGTC. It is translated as CASSARDRGLHEQYV.

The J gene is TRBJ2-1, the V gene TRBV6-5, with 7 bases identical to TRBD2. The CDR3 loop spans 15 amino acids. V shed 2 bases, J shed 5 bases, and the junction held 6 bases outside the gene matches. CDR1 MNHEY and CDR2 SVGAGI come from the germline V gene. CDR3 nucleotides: TGTGCCAGCAGTTACGGTCCTAGCGGCCACAATGAGCAGTTCTTC. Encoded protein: CASSYGPSGHNEQFF.

CDR3 region: CASTRVGTDTQYF. CDR3 nucleotides: TGTGCCAGCACTAGAGTGGGCACAGATACGCAGTATTTT. The gene calls are TRBV2 and TRBJ2-3; no reliable D call. This CDR3 has 13 amino acids. Germline V lookup: CDR1 SNHLY, CDR2 FYNNEI. V was trimmed by 7 bases and J by 1 base, leaving 9 bases between them.

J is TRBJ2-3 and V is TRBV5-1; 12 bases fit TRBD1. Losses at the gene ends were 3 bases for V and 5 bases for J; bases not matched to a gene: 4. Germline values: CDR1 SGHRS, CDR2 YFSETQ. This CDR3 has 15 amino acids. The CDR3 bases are TGCGCCAGCAGCTCGGGACAGGGGGCTGAAGATACGCAGTATTTT. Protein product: CASSSGQGAEDTQYF.

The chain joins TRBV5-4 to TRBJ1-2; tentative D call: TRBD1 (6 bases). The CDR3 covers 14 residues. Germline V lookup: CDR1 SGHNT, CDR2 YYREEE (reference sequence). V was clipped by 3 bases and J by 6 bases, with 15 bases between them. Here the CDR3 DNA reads TGTGCCAGCAGCTCTACAGGGCGAGGGGATGGCTACACCTTC. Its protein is CASSSTGRGDGYTF.

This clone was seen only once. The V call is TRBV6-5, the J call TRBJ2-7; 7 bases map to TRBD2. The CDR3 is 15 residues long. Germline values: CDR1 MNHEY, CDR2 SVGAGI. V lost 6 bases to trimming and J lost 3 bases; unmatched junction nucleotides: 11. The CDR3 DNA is TGTGCCAGCAGACCTCTGGGGGGGGTACTCTACGAGCAGTACTTC. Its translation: CASRPLGGVLYEQYF.

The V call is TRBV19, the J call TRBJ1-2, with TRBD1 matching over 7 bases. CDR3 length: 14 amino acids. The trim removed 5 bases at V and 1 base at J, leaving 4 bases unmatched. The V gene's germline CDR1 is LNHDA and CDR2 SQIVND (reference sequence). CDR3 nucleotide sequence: TGTGCCAGTAGTCCTCGACAGGGTAACTATGGCTACACCTTC. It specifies CASSPRQGNYGYTF.

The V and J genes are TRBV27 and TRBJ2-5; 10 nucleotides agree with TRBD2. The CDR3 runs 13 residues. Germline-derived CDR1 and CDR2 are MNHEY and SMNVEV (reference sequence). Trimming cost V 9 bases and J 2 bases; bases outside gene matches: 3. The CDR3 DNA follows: TGTGCCAGTAAGCGGGGGGGACAAGAGACCCAGTACTTC. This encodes CASKRGGQETQYF.

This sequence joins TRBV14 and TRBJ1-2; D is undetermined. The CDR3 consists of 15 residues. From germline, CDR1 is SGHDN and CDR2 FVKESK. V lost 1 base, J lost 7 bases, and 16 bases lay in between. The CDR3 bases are TGTGCCAGCAGCCAAGGCAGCCTTTTTAGAGGTGGCTACACCTTC. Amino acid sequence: CASSQGSLFRGGYTF.

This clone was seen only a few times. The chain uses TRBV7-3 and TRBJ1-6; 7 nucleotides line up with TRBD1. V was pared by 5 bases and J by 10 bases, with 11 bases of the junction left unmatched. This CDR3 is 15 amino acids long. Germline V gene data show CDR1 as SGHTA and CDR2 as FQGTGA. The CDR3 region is CASSPQGGPSSPLHF. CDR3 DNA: TGTGCCAGCAGCCCGCAGGGGGGCCCGAGCTCACCCCTCCACTTT.

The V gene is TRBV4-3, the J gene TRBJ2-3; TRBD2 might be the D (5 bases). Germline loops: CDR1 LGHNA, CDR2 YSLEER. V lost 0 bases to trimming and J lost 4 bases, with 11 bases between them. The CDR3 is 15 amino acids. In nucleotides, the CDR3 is TGCGCCAGCAGCCAAGAGCCTAGCAGTTCAGATACGCAGTATTTT. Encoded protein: CASSQEPSSSDTQYF.

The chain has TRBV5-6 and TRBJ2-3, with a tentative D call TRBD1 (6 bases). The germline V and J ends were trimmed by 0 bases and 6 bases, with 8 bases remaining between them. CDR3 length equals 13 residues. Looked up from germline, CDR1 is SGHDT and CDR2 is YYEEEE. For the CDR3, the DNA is TGTGCCAGCAGCTTGGACGGACAGGATACGCAGTATTTT. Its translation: CASSLDGQDTQYF.

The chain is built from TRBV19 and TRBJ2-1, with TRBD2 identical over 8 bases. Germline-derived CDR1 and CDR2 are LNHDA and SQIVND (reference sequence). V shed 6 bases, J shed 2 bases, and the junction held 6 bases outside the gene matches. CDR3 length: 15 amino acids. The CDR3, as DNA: TGTGCCAGTAGCCTTGTAGCGGGGCCCTACAATGAGCAGTTCTTC. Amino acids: CASSLVAGPYNEQFF.

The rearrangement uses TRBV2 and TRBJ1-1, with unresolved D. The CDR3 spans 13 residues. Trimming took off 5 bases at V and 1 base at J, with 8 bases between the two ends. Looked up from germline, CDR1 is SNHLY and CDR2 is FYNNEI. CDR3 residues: CASSNKRNTEAFF. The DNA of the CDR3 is TGTGCCAGCAGTAACAAGCGGAACACTGAAGCTTTCTTT.

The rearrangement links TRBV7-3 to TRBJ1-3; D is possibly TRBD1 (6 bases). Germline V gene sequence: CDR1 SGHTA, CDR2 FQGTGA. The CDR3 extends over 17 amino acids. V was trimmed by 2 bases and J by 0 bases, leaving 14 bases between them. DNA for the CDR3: TGTGCCAGCAGCTTACTGGCCAGGGGTTACTCTGGAAACACCATATATTTT. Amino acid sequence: CASSLLARGYSGNTIYF.

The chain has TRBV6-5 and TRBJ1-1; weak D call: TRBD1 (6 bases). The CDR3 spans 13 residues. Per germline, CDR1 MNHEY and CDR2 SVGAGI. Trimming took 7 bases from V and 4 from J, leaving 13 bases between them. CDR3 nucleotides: TGTGCCAGCACCAACCTGGACAGCACTGAAGCTTTCTTT. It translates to CASTNLDSTEAFF.

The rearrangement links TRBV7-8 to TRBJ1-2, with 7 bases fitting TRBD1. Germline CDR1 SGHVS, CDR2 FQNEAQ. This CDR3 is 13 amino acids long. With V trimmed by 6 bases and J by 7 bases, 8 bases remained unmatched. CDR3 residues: CASRRGTEGGYTF. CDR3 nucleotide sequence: TGTGCCAGCAGACGAGGGACAGAGGGTGGCTACACCTTC.

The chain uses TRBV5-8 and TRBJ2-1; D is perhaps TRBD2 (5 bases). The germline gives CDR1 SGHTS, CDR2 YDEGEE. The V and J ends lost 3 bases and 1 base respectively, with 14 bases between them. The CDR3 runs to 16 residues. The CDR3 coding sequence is TGTGCCAGCAGCTCGCAGCGGACTCCGTCCTACAATGAGCAGTTCTTC. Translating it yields CASSSQRTPSYNEQFF.